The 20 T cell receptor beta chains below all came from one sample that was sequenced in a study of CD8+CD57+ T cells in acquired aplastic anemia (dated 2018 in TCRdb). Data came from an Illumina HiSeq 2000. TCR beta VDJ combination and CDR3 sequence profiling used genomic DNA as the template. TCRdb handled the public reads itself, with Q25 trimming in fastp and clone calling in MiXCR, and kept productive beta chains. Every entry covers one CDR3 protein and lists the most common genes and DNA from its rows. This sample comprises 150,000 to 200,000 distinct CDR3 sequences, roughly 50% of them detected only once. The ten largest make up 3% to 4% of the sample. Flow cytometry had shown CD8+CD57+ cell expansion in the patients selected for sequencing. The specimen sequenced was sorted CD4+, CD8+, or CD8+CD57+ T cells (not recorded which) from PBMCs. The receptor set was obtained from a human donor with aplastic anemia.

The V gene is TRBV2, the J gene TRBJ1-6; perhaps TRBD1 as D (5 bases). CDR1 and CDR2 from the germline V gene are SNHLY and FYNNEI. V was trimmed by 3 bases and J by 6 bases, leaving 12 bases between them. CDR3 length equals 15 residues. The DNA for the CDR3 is TGTGCCAGCAGTGATTCCCCAGGGCTTAATTCACCCCTCCACTTT. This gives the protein CASSDSPGLNSPLHF.

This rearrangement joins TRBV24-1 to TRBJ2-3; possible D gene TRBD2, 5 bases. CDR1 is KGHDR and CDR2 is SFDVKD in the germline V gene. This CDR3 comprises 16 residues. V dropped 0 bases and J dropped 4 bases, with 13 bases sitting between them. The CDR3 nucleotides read TGTGCCACCAGTGATTTGTGGGGAGATGAAGCAGATACGCAGTATTTT. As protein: CATSDLWGDEADTQYF.

This chain's CDR3 is CASSAVGETQYF. The CDR3 region has the DNA TGTGCCAGCAGCGCCGTGGGAGAGACCCAGTACTTC. The rearrangement joins TRBV10-3 to TRBJ2-5; D gene ambiguous. CDR3 size: 12 residues. The germline gives CDR1 ENHRY, CDR2 SYGVKD. V lost 10 bases, J lost 4 bases, and 13 bases lay in between.

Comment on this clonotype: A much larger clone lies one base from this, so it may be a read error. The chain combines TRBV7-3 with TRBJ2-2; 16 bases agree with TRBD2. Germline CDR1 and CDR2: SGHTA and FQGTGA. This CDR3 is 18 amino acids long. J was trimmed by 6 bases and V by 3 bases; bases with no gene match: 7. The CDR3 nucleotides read TGTGCCAGCAGCTTGCGGGGACTAGCGGGGGGGTTCCCCGGGGAGCTGTTTTTT. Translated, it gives CASSLRGLAGGFPGELFF.

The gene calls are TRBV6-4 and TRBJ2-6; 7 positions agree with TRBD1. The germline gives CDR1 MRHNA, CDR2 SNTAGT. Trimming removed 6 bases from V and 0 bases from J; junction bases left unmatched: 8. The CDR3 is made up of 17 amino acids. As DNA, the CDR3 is TGTGCCAGCAGAGGTCGGGACAGTATCTCTGGGGCCAACGTCCTGACTTTC. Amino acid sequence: CASRGRDSISGANVLTF.

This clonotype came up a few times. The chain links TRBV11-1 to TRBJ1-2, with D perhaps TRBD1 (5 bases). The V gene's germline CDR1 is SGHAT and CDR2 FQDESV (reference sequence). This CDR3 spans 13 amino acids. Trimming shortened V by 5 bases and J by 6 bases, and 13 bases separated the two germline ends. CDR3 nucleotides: TGTGCCAGCAGCCAGGGACGGGAAGATGGCTACACCTTC. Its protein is CASSQGREDGYTF.

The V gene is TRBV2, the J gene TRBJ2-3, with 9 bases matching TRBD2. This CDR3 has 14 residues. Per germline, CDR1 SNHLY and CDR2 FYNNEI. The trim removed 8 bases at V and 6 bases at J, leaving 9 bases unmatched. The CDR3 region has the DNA TGTGCCAGCGGGGGGGCTAGCGGGGAGGATACGCAGTATTTT. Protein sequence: CASGGASGEDTQYF.

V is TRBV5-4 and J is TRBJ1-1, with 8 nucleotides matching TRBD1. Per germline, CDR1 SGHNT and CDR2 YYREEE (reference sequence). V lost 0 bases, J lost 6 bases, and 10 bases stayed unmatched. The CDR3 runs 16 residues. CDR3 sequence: CASSLEQGAGGAEAFF. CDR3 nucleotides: TGTGCCAGCAGCTTGGAGCAGGGGGCGGGGGGCGCTGAAGCTTTCTTT.

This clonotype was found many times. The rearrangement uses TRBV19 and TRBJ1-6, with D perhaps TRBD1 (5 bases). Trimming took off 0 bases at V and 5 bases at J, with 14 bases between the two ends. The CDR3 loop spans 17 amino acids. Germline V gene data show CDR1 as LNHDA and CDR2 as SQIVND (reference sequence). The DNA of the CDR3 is TGTGCCAGTAGTATAGATCACAGGTCAGCAGATAATTCACCCCTCCACTTT. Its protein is CASSIDHRSADNSPLHF.

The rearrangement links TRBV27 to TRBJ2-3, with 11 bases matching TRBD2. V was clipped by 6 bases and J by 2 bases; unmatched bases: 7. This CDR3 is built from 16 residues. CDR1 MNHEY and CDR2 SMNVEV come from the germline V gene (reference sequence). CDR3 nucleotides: TGTGCCAGCAGCACTACTAGCGGGGGAAACACAGATACGCAGTATTTT. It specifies CASSTTSGGNTDTQYF.

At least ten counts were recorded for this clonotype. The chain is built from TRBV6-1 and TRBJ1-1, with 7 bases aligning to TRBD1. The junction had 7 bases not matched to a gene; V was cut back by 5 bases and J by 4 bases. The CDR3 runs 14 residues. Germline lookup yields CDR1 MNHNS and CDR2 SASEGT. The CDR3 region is CASSTQGIGTEAFF. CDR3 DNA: TGTGCCAGCAGTACACAGGGGATCGGCACTGAAGCTTTCTTT.

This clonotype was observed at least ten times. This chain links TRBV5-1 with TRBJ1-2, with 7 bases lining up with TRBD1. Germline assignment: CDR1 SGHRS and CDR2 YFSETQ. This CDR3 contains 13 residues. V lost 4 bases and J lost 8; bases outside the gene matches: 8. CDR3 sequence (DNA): TGCGCCAGCAGCATGACAGGGCTTTGGGGCTACACCTTC. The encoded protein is CASSMTGLWGYTF.

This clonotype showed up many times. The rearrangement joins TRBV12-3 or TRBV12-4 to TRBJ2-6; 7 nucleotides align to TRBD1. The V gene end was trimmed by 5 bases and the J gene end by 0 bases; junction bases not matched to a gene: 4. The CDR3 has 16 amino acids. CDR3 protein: CASSTQGPSGANVLTF. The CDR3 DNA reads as TGTGCCAGCAGTACACAGGGGCCCTCTGGGGCCAACGTCCTGACTTTC.

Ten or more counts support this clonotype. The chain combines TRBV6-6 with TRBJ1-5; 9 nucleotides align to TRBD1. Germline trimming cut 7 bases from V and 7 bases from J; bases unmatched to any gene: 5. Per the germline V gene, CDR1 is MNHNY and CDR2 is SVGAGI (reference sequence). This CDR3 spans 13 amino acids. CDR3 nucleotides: TGTGCCAGCAATTGGGACAGGGACCAGCCCCAGCATTTT. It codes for CASNWDRDQPQHF.

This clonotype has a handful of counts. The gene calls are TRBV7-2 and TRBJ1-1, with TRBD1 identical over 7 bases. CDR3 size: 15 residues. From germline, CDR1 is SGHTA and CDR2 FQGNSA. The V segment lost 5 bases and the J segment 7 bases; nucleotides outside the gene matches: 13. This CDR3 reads CASSPGGGGLHEAFF. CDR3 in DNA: TGTGCCAGCAGCCCAGGGGGGGGCGGCCTACATGAAGCTTTCTTT.

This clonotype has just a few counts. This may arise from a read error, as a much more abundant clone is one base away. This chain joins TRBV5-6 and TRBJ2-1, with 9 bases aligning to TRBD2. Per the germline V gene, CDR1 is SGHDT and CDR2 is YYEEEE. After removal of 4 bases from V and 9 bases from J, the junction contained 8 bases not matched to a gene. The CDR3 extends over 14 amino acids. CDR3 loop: CASSVGLASSEQFF. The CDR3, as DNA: TGTGCCAGCAGCGTAGGACTAGCGAGCAGTGAGCAGTTCTTC.

The CDR3 reads CASGLAGGADTQYF. The DNA of the CDR3 is TGTGCTAGTGGACTAGCGGGGGGCGCAGATACGCAGTATTTT. This chain links TRBV12-5 with TRBJ2-3, with 12 bases lining up with TRBD2. The germline V gene encodes CDR1 LGHNT and CDR2 FRNRAP. The CDR3 covers 14 residues. V was clipped by 6 bases and J by 4 bases; unmatched bases: 2.

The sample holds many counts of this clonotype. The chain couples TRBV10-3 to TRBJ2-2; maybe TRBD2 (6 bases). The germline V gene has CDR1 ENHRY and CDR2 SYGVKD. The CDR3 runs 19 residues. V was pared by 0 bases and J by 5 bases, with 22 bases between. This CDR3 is CAISESSPSGGAGTGELFF. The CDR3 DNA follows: TGTGCCATCAGTGAGTCGTCCCCGAGCGGAGGGGCTGGTACCGGGGAGCTGTTTTTT.

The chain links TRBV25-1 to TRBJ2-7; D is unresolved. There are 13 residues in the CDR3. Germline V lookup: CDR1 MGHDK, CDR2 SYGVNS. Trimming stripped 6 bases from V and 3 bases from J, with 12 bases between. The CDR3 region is CASSVDQSYEQYF. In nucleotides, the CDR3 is TGTGCCAGCAGCGTAGATCAGAGCTACGAGCAGTACTTC.

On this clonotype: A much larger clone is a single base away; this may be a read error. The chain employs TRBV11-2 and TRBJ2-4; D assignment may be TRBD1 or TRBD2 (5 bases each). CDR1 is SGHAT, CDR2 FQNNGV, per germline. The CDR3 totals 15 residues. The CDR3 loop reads CASSIPRDGKSIQYF. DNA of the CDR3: TGTGCCAGCAGCATACCCCGGGACGGCAAAAGCATTCAGTACTTC.